The 21 T cell receptor beta chains given below trace back to one sample, sequenced in a study of T cells in localized non-small cell lung cancer. TCRdb's copy holds only in-frame clones and misses some; the assay was immunoSEQ multiplex PCR. The sample holds about 1,900 clones, less than 30% seen once. The input for sequencing was normal lung tissue next to the tumor, taken before any cancer treatment. The source is a woman aged 35-70 years with stage I lung adenocarcinoma.

This clone was recorded a few times. The chain couples TRBV6-8 to TRBJ2-1; D is undetermined. Germline values: CDR1 MNHGY, CDR2 SAAAGT. V was pared by 8 bases and J by 9 bases, with 14 bases between. The length of the CDR3 is 12 residues. CDR3 residues: CASGRPLSEQFF. The DNA for the CDR3 is TGTGCCAGCGGCCGGCCCCTGAGTGAGCAGTTCTTC.

By share of the sample, this clone is medium-sized. This chain connects TRBV11-3 to TRBJ2-1, with 10 bases that match TRBD1. Looked up from germline, CDR1 is SGHNT and CDR2 is YENEEA. CDR3 length: 18 residues. The V gene end was trimmed by 6 bases and the J gene end by 7 bases; junction bases not matched to a gene: 18. CDR3 in DNA: TGTGCCAGCAGTCCTGGACAGGGGGTTGGGACTACTCGGAATGAGCAGTTCTTC. Its translation: CASSPGQGVGTTRNEQFF.

This chain links TRBV11-3 with TRBJ1-4; 7 bases line up with TRBD1. The CDR3 is 15 amino acids. CDR1 is SGHNT, CDR2 YENEEA, per germline. J was trimmed by 5 bases and V by 5 bases; bases with no gene match: 8. For the CDR3, the DNA is TGTGCCAGCAGCCTCAACAGGGGCGTGAATGAAAAACTGTTTTTT. It encodes CASSLNRGVNEKLFF.

The chain couples TRBV19 to TRBJ2-2, with D perhaps matching TRBD1 (6 bases). The CDR3 totals 18 residues. CDR1 is LNHDA, CDR2 SQIVND, per germline (reference sequence). Trimming took off 1 base at V and 2 bases at J, with 17 bases between the two ends. CDR3 residues: CASSIGYGRQANTGELFF. The CDR3 DNA is TGTGCCAGTAGTATAGGATACGGAAGACAGGCCAACACCGGGGAGCTGTTTTTT.

Within the sample, this clone is medium-sized (0.01 to 0.1%). The chain joins TRBV11-3 to TRBJ1-4; TRBD1 matches 9 bases. V was pared by 5 bases and J by 7 bases, with 5 bases of the junction left unmatched. There are 14 residues in the CDR3. CDR1 and CDR2 from the germline V gene are SGHNT and YENEEA. The CDR3 sequence is CASSGTGIGEKLFF. CDR3 nucleotides: TGTGCCAGCAGCGGGACAGGGATCGGTGAAAAACTGTTTTTT.

This clone came up many times. The chain links TRBV7-6 to TRBJ2-3; D is unclear. This CDR3 region has 14 residues. Germline lookup yields CDR1 SGHVS and CDR2 FNYEAQ. Trimming shortened V by 2 bases and J by 1 base, and 7 bases separated the two germline ends. CDR3 in amino acids: CASSLRLGTDTQYF. As DNA, the CDR3 is TGTGCCAGCAGCTTAAGACTGGGCACAGATACGCAGTATTTT.

The chain uses TRBV2 and TRBJ2-7, with 8 bases fitting TRBD1. The CDR3 consists of 15 residues. The V gene end was trimmed by 5 bases and the J gene end by 7 bases; junction bases not matched to a gene: 13. CDR1 SNHLY and CDR2 FYNNEI come from the germline V gene. This chain's CDR3 is CASSYGAGGKGEQYF. CDR3 bases: TGTGCCAGCAGTTATGGTGCAGGGGGCAAGGGGGAGCAGTACTTC.

The chain links TRBV7-8 to TRBJ1-4; D uncertain. There are 14 residues in the CDR3. Germline CDR1 SGHVS, CDR2 FQNEAQ. Deletions cut 5 bases from V and 11 bases from J, with 18 bases between. CDR3 region: CASSPLGVGGKLFF. DNA for the CDR3: TGTGCCAGCAGCCCGTTAGGAGTCGGAGGGAAACTGTTTTTT.

The V and J genes are TRBV6-8 and TRBJ2-7; no definite D call. CDR3 length: 14 amino acids. From germline, CDR1 is MNHGY and CDR2 SAAAGT. V dropped 2 bases and J dropped 1 base, with 9 bases sitting between them. DNA for the CDR3: TGTGCCAGCAGTTACGACCGAAATTCCTACGAGCAGTACTTC. Protein product: CASSYDRNSYEQYF.

Sample share makes this clone large. V usage is TRBV18 and J usage is TRBJ1-3; D remains ambiguous. CDR1 is KGHSH and CDR2 is LQKENI in the germline V gene. The CDR3 length is 16 residues. V gave up 2 bases and J gave up 0 bases, with 11 bases separating them. The CDR3 protein is CASSPSVRSSGNTIYF. The DNA of the CDR3 is TGTGCCAGCTCACCATCAGTCAGGAGCTCTGGAAACACCATATATTTT.

This clone is large by share. The chain combines TRBV11-3 with TRBJ1-1; maybe TRBD1 (6 bases). The CDR3 is 15 amino acids. Trimming left V 3 bases short and J 5 bases short, with 16 bases between. Germline CDR1 is SGHNT and CDR2 is YENEEA. In DNA form, the CDR3 reads TGTGCCAGCAGCTTGCTGCAGGGGCCTTGGACTGAAGCTTTCTTT. Translation: CASSLLQGPWTEAFF.

The rearrangement uses TRBV11-3 and TRBJ1-1, with no clear D. Germline V gives CDR1 SGHNT, CDR2 YENEEA. This CDR3 contains 14 residues. V gave up 5 bases and J gave up 2 bases, with 12 bases separating them. The CDR3 is CASSRSSANTEAFF. CDR3 in DNA: TGTGCCAGCAGCCGTAGCAGTGCTAACACTGAAGCTTTCTTT.

In this sample, this clone turned up a few times. The chain uses TRBV5-1 and TRBJ1-5; D possibly corresponds to TRBD1 (5 bases). Trimming stripped 4 bases from V and 3 bases from J, with 11 bases between. The CDR3 loop spans 14 amino acids. The germline V gene encodes CDR1 SGHRS and CDR2 YFSETQ. CDR3 sequence (DNA): TGCGCCAGCAGCCCTGACAGCCTCAATCAGCCCCAGCATTTT. It specifies CASSPDSLNQPQHF.

The chain joins TRBV4-1 to TRBJ2-7; D is possibly TRBD2 (6 bases). Germline CDR1 and CDR2: MGHRA and YSYEKL. Trimming cost V 1 base and J 5 bases, with 21 bases left between them. This CDR3 spans 17 amino acids. The CDR3, as DNA: TGCGCCAGCAGCCAAGGGGGGGACGCTTATAACCTCCACGAGCAGTACTTC. This sequence encodes CASSQGGDAYNLHEQYF.

By share of the sample, this clone is large. The J gene is TRBJ2-1, the V gene TRBV16; D might be TRBD1 or TRBD2, each matching 6 bases. Trimming pared 4 bases from V and 6 bases from J, leaving 19 bases between. The CDR3 has 16 residues. Germline V lookup: CDR1 KGHSY, CDR2 FQNENV. The chain's CDR3 is CASSPQGRGGSNEQFF. The DNA for the CDR3 is TGTGCCAGCAGCCCCCAGGGGCGAGGAGGGTCCAATGAGCAGTTCTTC.

This clone was detected only a few times. The V call is TRBV6-8, the J call TRBJ1-4; possible D gene TRBD1, 6 bases. CDR1 MNHGY and CDR2 SAAAGT come from the germline V gene. V was cut by 6 bases and J by 4 bases, with 18 bases left in between. CDR3 length equals 16 residues. The CDR3 bases are TGTGCCAGCAGGATCCGGGACACGCAGTATAATGAAAAACTGTTTTTT. Its protein is CASRIRDTQYNEKLFF.

This clone has more than one count but fewer than ten. This chain connects TRBV6-8 to TRBJ2-1; 8 nucleotides align to TRBD2. CDR1 is MNHGY and CDR2 is SAAAGT in the germline V gene. The CDR3 has 15 residues. V shed 5 bases, J shed 2 bases, and the junction held 5 bases outside the gene matches. This CDR3 reads CASSPGLAPYNEQFF. CDR3 bases: TGTGCCAGCAGTCCCGGACTAGCCCCCTACAATGAGCAGTTCTTC.

The chain has TRBV6-7 and TRBJ2-7; D remains unclear. TRBV6-7 counts as an open reading frame of uncertain function. The CDR3 length is 11 residues. V lost 8 bases, J lost 2 bases, and 7 bases lay in between. CDR3 DNA sequence: TGTGCCAGCGGCGTACCCTACGAGCAGTACTTC. Translation gives CASGVPYEQYF.

The V and J genes are TRBV18 and TRBJ1-1; 7 bases are shared with TRBD1. Germline loops: CDR1 KGHSH, CDR2 LQKENI. This CDR3 is built from 15 residues. Unmatched junction bases numbered 6, after V lost 3 bases and J lost 2 bases. CDR3 amino acids: CASSPQTGSNTEAFF. CDR3 sequence (DNA): TGTGCCAGCTCACCCCAGACAGGGAGTAACACTGAAGCTTTCTTT.

This clone counts as medium-sized. The chain carries TRBV12-5 and TRBJ1-5, with D hard to call. The CDR3 is 13 residues long. CDR1 is LGHNT, CDR2 FRNRAP, per germline. The CDR3 is CASARGGNQPQHF. CDR3 sequence (DNA): TGTGCCAGCGCGAGAGGCGGCAATCAGCCCCAGCATTTT.

The sample holds a few counts of this clone. The V and J genes are TRBV9 and TRBJ2-7; 11 nucleotides line up with TRBD2. Trimming cost V 5 bases and J 4 bases; bases outside gene matches: 5. Germline V CDR1 and CDR2: SGDLS, YYNGEE. The length of the CDR3 is 14 residues. The CDR3 DNA reads TGTGCCAGCAGGTCGGGACTAGCGGTATACGAGCAGTACTTC. This translates into CASRSGLAVYEQYF.